This T cell receptor beta chain came from a study of cytomegalovirus exposure and HLA in healthy donors. PCR used 60 Vbeta primers and 13 Jbeta primers. TCRdb's table, derived via immunoSEQ multiplex PCR, lists solely in-frame clones and lacks some. This sample has 100,000 to 150,000 clones; over 75% occur once, and the top ten carry around 13%. This CDR3 region has 15 residues. V shed 2 bases and J shed 2 bases, with 11 bases lying between them. Germline V gives CDR1 SGHTA, CDR2 FQGTGA. Sequencing was performed on PBMCs. This receptor was taken from a woman aged 40 to 50 in good health and CMV-seropositive. This sequence joins TRBV7-3 and TRBJ2-3, with a weak D call TRBD2 (6 bases). The CDR3, as DNA: TGTGCCAGCAGCTTAGGGCTAGCGAACACAGATACGCAGTATTTT. This translates into CASSLGLANTDTQYF. Supplemented by reference TRBV7-3 and TRBJ2-3, the full variable domain reads GAGVSQTPSNKVTEKGKYVELRCDPISGHTALYWYRQSLGQGPEFLIYFQGTGAADDSGLPNDRFFAVRPEGSVSTLKIQRTERGDSAVYLCASSLGLANTDTQYFGPGTRLTVL.